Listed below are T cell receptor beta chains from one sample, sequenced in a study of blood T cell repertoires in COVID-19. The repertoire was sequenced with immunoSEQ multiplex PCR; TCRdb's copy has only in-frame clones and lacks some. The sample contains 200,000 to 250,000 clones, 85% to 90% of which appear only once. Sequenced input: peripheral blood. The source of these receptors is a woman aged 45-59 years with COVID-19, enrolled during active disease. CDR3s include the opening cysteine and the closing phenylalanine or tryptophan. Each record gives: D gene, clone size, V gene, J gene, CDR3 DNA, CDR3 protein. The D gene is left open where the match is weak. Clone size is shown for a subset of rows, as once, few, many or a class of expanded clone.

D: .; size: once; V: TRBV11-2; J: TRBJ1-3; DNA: TGTGCCAGCAGCTTAGGGGCCCACTCTGGAAACACCATATATTTT; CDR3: CASSLGAHSGNTIYF
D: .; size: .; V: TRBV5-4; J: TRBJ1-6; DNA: TGTGCCAGCAGTGACAGTAATTCACCCCTCCACTTT; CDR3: CASSDSNSPLHF
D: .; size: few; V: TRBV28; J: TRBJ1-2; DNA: TGTGCCAGCAGTTCTGACTATGGCTACACCTTC; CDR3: CASSSDYGYTF
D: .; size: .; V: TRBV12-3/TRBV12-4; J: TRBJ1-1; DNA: TGTGCCAGCAGGTCTGGGGCGGCTGAAGCTTTCTTT; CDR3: CASRSGAAEAFF
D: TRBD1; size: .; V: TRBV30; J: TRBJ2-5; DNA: TGTGCCTGGAAAAAGACAGGGGGCGAGGAGACCCAGTACTTC; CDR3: CAWKKTGGEETQYF
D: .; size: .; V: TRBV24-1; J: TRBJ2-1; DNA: TGTGCCACCAGTGAAACAGGGAATGAGCAGTTCTTC; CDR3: CATSETGNEQFF
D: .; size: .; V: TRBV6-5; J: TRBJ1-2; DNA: TGTGCCAGCAGTCCCGGCCTTAAGGGGCATGGCTACACCTTC; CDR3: CASSPGLKGHGYTF
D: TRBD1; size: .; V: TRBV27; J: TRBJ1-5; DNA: TGTGCCAGCAGTTCTGGACAGGGGGGCCAGCCCCAGCATTTT; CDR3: CASSSGQGGQPQHF
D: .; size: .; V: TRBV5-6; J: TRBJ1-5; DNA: TGTGCCAGCAGCTTGGAGGGCAGGGTGGATCAGCCCCAGCATTTT; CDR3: CASSLEGRVDQPQHF
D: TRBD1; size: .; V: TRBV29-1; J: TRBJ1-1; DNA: TGCAGCGTTTCGGGACAGTACAACACTGAAGCTTTCTTT; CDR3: CSVSGQYNTEAFF
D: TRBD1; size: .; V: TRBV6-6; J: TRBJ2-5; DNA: TGTGCCAGCAGTCCCTACAGGGGGCCGCAAGAGACCCAGTACTTC; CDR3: CASSPYRGPQETQYF
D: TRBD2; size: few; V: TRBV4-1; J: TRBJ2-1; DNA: TGCGCCAGCAGCCAGGAGGCGAGCGGGGGTTCCTACAATGAGCAGTTCTTC; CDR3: CASSQEASGGSYNEQFF
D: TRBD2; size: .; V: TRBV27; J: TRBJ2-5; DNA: TGTGCCAGCAGTTTGACGACTAGCGGGGTGGAGACCCAGTACTTC; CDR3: CASSLTTSGVETQYF
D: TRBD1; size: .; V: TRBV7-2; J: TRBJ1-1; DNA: TGTGCCAGCAGCGCTATTACGGGACAGGCTACGAACACTGAAGCTTTCTTT; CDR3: CASSAITGQATNTEAFF